What follows are 27 T cell receptor beta chains derived from one specimen sequenced in a study of T-cell memory formation after mild COVID-19. TCRdb independently ran MiXCR on the 5' RACE reads; one entry per CDR3 protein. The sample lists 500,000 to 550,000 distinct CDR3 sequences, around 21% occurring once. The specimen sequenced was PBMCs or a T cell subset sorted from them (not recorded which). These receptors all come from an adult woman who had mild COVID-19 (a few samples of this study predate the infection). Cell type and time point are not known.

This chain links TRBV5-1 with TRBJ2-7; D might be TRBD1 (7 bases). V gave up 3 bases and J gave up 2 bases, with 15 bases separating them. Germline lookup yields CDR1 SGHRS and CDR2 YFSETQ. The length of the CDR3 is 15 residues. For the CDR3, the DNA is TGCGCCAGCAGCTGGTCAGGGGGGCCTACCTACGAGCAGTACTTC. It yields the protein CASSWSGGPTYEQYF.

This clonotype was seen repeatedly, ten times or more. V gene TRBV6-2 or TRBV6-3 combines with J gene TRBJ2-6, with a tentative D call TRBD2 (5 bases). The germline gives CDR1 MNHEY, CDR2 SVGEGT. V gave up 5 bases and J gave up 1 base, with 6 bases separating them. This CDR3 contains 14 residues. The CDR3 DNA follows: TGTGCCAGCAGTCGGGGTTCTGGGGCCAACGTCCTGACTTTC. Its protein product is CASSRGSGANVLTF.

V and J are TRBV9 and TRBJ2-7; D is perhaps TRBD1 (7 bases). In germline, CDR1 is SGDLS, CDR2 YYNGEE. Trimming stripped 0 bases from V and 2 bases from J, with 12 bases between. The CDR3 loop spans 15 amino acids. CDR3 DNA: TGTGCCAGCAGCGTAGGACTAGACAGGGCCTACGAGCAGTACTTC. Protein: CASSVGLDRAYEQYF.

This chain connects TRBV18 to TRBJ1-1; D ambiguous. V lost 5 bases and J 3 bases, leaving 4 bases between the germline ends. Looked up from germline, CDR1 is KGHSH and CDR2 is LQKENI. The CDR3 has 11 amino acids. This CDR3 is CASSGDTEAFF. The CDR3 nucleotides are TGTGCCAGCTCAGGGGACACTGAAGCTTTCTTT.

In this sample, this clonotype turned up a few times. This sequence joins TRBV15 and TRBJ2-7; D uncertain. Germline lookup yields CDR1 LNHNV and CDR2 YYDKDF (reference sequence). The CDR3 is 14 residues long. V was pared by 1 base and J by 4 bases, with 11 bases between. CDR3 coding DNA: TGTGCCACCAGCAGAGCTGGCGGAGTGTACGAGCAGTACTTC. Protein sequence: CATSRAGGVYEQYF. Full variable domain (rest looked up from reference TRBV15 and TRBJ2-7): DAMVIQNPRYQVTQFGKPVTLSCSQTLNHNVMYWYQQKSSQAPKLLFHYYDKDFNNEADTPDNFQSRRPNTSFCFLDIRSPGLGDTAMYLCATSRAGGVYEQYFGPGTRLTVT.

J is TRBJ1-4 and V is TRBV19; no firm D call. Germline CDR1 reads LNHDA; CDR2 reads SQIVND (reference sequence). The length of the CDR3 is 12 residues. V was clipped by 8 bases and J by 6 bases, with 10 bases between them. The CDR3 DNA reads as TGTGCCAGTCGTCCCGGGTATGAAAAACTGTTTTTT. It translates to CASRPGYEKLFF.

V and J are TRBV5-1 and TRBJ2-1; D is undetermined. CDR3 length: 13 residues. Germline V gene data show CDR1 as SGHRS and CDR2 as YFSETQ. Trimming pared 3 bases from V and 4 bases from J, leaving 8 bases between. This CDR3 reads CASSWRPYNEQFF. As DNA, the CDR3 is TGCGCCAGCAGCTGGCGGCCATACAATGAGCAGTTCTTC. The entire variable domain, with the rest obtained from reference TRBV5-1 and TRBJ2-1, is as follows: KAGVTQTPRYLIKTRGQQVTLSCSPISGHRSVSWYQQTPGQGLQFLFEYFSETQRNKGNFPGRFSGRQFSNSRSEMNVSTLELGDSALYLCASSWRPYNEQFFGPGTRLTVL.

This clonotype came up a few times. The rearrangement links TRBV25-1 to TRBJ2-2; D gene ambiguous. The CDR3 is 16 residues long. Per germline, CDR1 MGHDK and CDR2 SYGVNS. V was cut by 3 bases and J by 0 bases, with 11 bases left in between. The CDR3 bases are TGTGCCAGCAGTGACCCCCGACGGACGAACACCGGGGAGCTGTTTTTT. This gives the protein CASSDPRRTNTGELFF.

There are a few counts of this clonotype. The V call is TRBV29-1, the J call TRBJ2-7, with 11 bases fitting TRBD1. CDR1 is SQVTM and CDR2 is ANQGSEA in the germline V gene. V gave up 6 bases and J gave up 2 bases; unmatched junction bases: 3. The CDR3 is made up of 13 amino acids. The CDR3 nucleotides read TGCAGCGTAGGGACAGGGGGTACCTACGAGCAGTACTTC. Its protein is CSVGTGGTYEQYF.

This clonotype was counted a few times. V usage is TRBV7-8 and J usage is TRBJ1-5, with D possibly matching TRBD1 (5 bases). Germline assignment: CDR1 SGHVS and CDR2 FQNEAQ. This CDR3 is built from 16 residues. Deletions cut 1 base from V and 1 base from J, with 11 bases between. CDR3 sequence reads: CASSLEAGLSNQPQHF. CDR3 nucleotides: TGTGCCAGCAGCTTAGAGGCAGGGTTAAGCAATCAGCCCCAGCATTTT.

This clonotype was detected only a few times. The CDR3 DNA reads as TGTGCCAGCAGCTTAAATTCAGCAAGAAGGGAGACCCAGTACTTC. It translates to CASSLNSARRETQYF. The chain uses TRBV7-9 and TRBJ2-5; D unclear. This CDR3 region has 15 residues. Germline CDR1 reads SEHNR; CDR2 reads FQNEAQ (reference sequence). The V and J ends lost 2 bases and 5 bases respectively, with 15 bases between them. The complete variable domain, with remaining parts taken from reference TRBV7-9 and TRBJ2-5, reads DTGVSQNPRHKITKRGQNVTFRCDPISEHNRLYWYRQTLGQGPEFLTYFQNEAQLEKSRLLSDRFSAERPKGSFSTLEIQRTEQGDSAMYLCASSLNSARRETQYFGPGTRLLVL.

The chain recombines TRBV18 with TRBJ2-7, with TRBD1 as a possible D gene (5 bases). Germline lookup yields CDR1 KGHSH and CDR2 LQKENI. This CDR3 is built from 13 residues. The ends were cut back, 5 bases at V and 6 bases at J, with 14 bases in the middle. The CDR3 nucleotides are TGTGCCAGCTCAAGGCGTACAGGTACCGAGCAGTACTTC. Protein sequence: CASSRRTGTEQYF. Together with reference TRBV18 and TRBJ2-7, the CDR3 gives the full variable domain: NAGVMQNPRHLVRRRGQEARLRCSPMKGHSHVYWYRQLPEEGLKFMVYLQKENIIDESGMPKERFSAEFPKEGPSILRIQQVVRGDSAAYFCASSRRTGTEQYFGPGTRLTVT.

A few counts support this clonotype. This chain links TRBV6-2 or TRBV6-3 with TRBJ2-7, with D hard to call. This CDR3 contains 15 residues. Germline values: CDR1 MNHEY, CDR2 SVGEGT. V gave up 5 bases and J gave up 7 bases, with 21 bases separating them. This CDR3 is CASSPTDISKTEQYF. In DNA, the CDR3 is TGTGCCAGCAGTCCCACCGACATTTCCAAGACAGAGCAGTACTTC.

This clonotype was detected once. This chain joins TRBV6-1 and TRBJ2-4; the D gene is possibly TRBD2 (5 bases). The CDR3 is made up of 14 amino acids. From germline, CDR1 is MNHNS and CDR2 SASEGT. V shed 8 bases and J shed 3 bases, with 14 bases lying between them. The CDR3 region has the DNA TGTGCCAGCGGCCAAGACTACCTCAAAAACATTCAGTACTTC. It codes for CASGQDYLKNIQYF.

This chain uses TRBV30 with TRBJ2-2; D is unresolved. V was pared by 2 bases and J by 7 bases, with 11 bases between. Germline-derived CDR1 and CDR2 are GTSNPN and SVGIG (reference sequence). CDR3 length: 13 amino acids. CDR3 coding DNA: TGTGCCTGGAGTTACAAGGGAATCGGGGAGCTGTTTTTT. It specifies CAWSYKGIGELFF.

This chain uses TRBV24-1 with TRBJ2-7, with D possibly being TRBD1 (6 bases). The V gene's germline CDR1 is KGHDR and CDR2 SFDVKD. The CDR3 has 15 residues. Between the trimmed V and J ends, which lost 2 bases and 5 bases, there was a span of 15 bases. The CDR3 coding sequence is TGTGCCACCAGTGATTCATCGACAGGTGACCACGAGCAGTACTTC. Translated: CATSDSSTGDHEQYF.

This clonotype came up a few times. This chain joins TRBV6-1 and TRBJ2-7; D is ambiguous. Germline CDR1 and CDR2: MNHNS and SASEGT. V gave up 5 bases and J gave up 3 bases, with 11 bases separating them. The CDR3 consists of 13 residues. This CDR3 reads CASSITENYEQYF. In nucleotides, the CDR3 is TGTGCCAGCAGTATAACGGAAAACTACGAGCAGTACTTC.

This clonotype was observed a handful of times. The gene calls are TRBV5-1 and TRBJ2-7; unclear D gene. Trimming took 0 bases from V and 3 from J, leaving 13 bases between them. The CDR3 is 15 amino acids. Germline V gene lookup returns CDR1 SGHRS and CDR2 YFSETQ. The CDR3 sequence is CASSLETDSRYEQYF. CDR3 sequence (DNA): TGCGCCAGCAGCTTGGAGACTGATTCACGCTACGAGCAGTACTTC.

V and J are TRBV28 and TRBJ2-2; the D is unclear. The CDR3 sequence is 15 residues long. The V end was cut by 3 bases, the J end by 0 bases, with 8 bases between. Germline V CDR1 and CDR2: MDHEN, SYDVKM. The DNA for the CDR3 is TGTGCCAGCAGTTTGGCTATTACGAACACCGGGGAGCTGTTTTTT. It encodes CASSLAITNTGELFF.

The rearrangement joins TRBV12-3 or TRBV12-4 to TRBJ2-3, with D maybe TRBD1 (6 bases). This CDR3 contains 17 residues. Trimming stripped 3 bases from V and 4 bases from J, with 20 bases between. The CDR3, as DNA: TGTGCCAGCAGTTTTTACCGGGCGGCAGGGGCTGCAGATACGCAGTATTTT. This codes for CASSFYRAAGAADTQYF.

This clonotype was detected only a few times. The J gene is TRBJ2-1, the V gene TRBV6-6; perhaps TRBD2 as D (5 bases). The CDR3 loop spans 13 amino acids. Germline V gene data show CDR1 as MNHNY and CDR2 as SVGAGI (reference sequence). Trimming took off 0 bases at V and 13 bases at J, with 13 bases between the two ends. CDR3 sequence (DNA): TGTGCCAGCAGTTACTCGTATGGAGCGGACCAGTTCTTC. Translating it yields CASSYSYGADQFF.

By frequency in the sample, this clonotype is medium-sized. The chain joins TRBV11-2 to TRBJ2-7, with 8 positions matching TRBD2. Germline CDR1 SGHAT, CDR2 FQNNGV. Trimming at V came to 1 base and at J to 1 base, leaving 9 bases not matched to a gene. This CDR3 has 17 amino acids. The CDR3 nucleotides are TGTGCCAGCAGCTTAGTGACCGGGACTAGACGGTCCTACGAGCAGTACTTC. Protein: CASSLVTGTRRSYEQYF.

In this sample, this clonotype turned up a few times. The chain links TRBV4-3 to TRBJ2-7, with 8 bases identical to TRBD1. CDR1 and CDR2 (germline): LGHNA, YSLEER. The CDR3 extends over 17 amino acids. Unmatched junction bases numbered 12, after V lost 1 base and J lost 4 bases. The DNA for the CDR3 is TGCGCCAGCAGCCAAGGTGTCCAGGGGGCCCCTCCTTACGAGCAGTACTTC. Residues: CASSQGVQGAPPYEQYF.

The chain links TRBV6-2 or TRBV6-3 to TRBJ2-1; D call uncertain. Germline V gene sequence: CDR1 MNHEY, CDR2 SVGEGT. V lost 2 bases and J lost 10, with 9 bases in between. The length of the CDR3 is 12 residues. The CDR3 coding sequence is TGTGCCAGCAGTTACGTTCGTCTAGAGCAGTTCTTC. It yields the protein CASSYVRLEQFF.

J is TRBJ2-7 and V is TRBV14, with 9 bases fitting TRBD2. Per germline, CDR1 SGHDN and CDR2 FVKESK. With V trimmed by 5 bases and J by 5 bases, 10 bases remained unmatched. This CDR3 has 15 residues. The CDR3 nucleotides are TGTGCCAGCAGCATGCCGGGACTAGCTGTCAACGAGCAGTACTTC. This gives the protein CASSMPGLAVNEQYF. The variable domain in full, with the rest retrieved from reference TRBV14 and TRBJ2-7, is EAGVTQFPSHSVIEKGQTVTLRCDPISGHDNLYWYRRVMGKEIKFLLHFVKESKQDESGMPNNRFLAERTGGTYSTLKVQPAELEDSGVYFCASSMPGLAVNEQYFGPGTRLTVT.

This clonotype came up a few times. This chain connects TRBV7-9 to TRBJ2-7; no definite D call. Looked up from germline, CDR1 is SEHNR and CDR2 is FQNEAQ (reference sequence). The length of the CDR3 is 11 residues. V was clipped by 3 bases and J by 9 bases, with 9 bases between them. CDR3 loop: CASSFQERQYF. The CDR3 bases are TGTGCCAGCAGCTTTCAGGAACGGCAGTACTTC.

This clonotype has more than one count but fewer than ten. The rearrangement joins TRBV7-2 to TRBJ1-4; 7 bases are a match to TRBD1. J lost 5 bases, V lost 5 bases, and 5 bases had no gene match. Germline CDR1 and CDR2: SGHTA and FQGNSA. This CDR3 region has 14 residues. Written as DNA, the CDR3 is TGTGCCAGCAGCGAAGGGGGCTTGAATGAAAAACTGTTTTTT. Its protein product is CASSEGGLNEKLFF. The full variable domain, its missing parts supplied by reference TRBV7-2 and TRBJ1-4, is GAGVSQSPSNKVTEKGKDVELRCDPISGHTALYWYRQSLGQGLEFLIYFQGNSAPDKSGLPSDRFSAERTGGSVSTLTIQRTQQEDSAVYLCASSEGGLNEKLFFGSGTQLSVL.